Sequencing of this T cell receptor (beta chain) was carried out in a study of blood T cells in healthy people across ages. The donors, healthy Caucasians from Russia, were aged about 6 to 95. Every donor gave around 10 milliliters of peripheral blood. The table lists this clonotype with a few counts. The target antigen is unknown. A J-beta primer mix and a sample-barcoded 5' primer were used in a second PCR of roughly 6 to 11 cycles. TCRdb re-derived calls from the 5' RACE reads in MiXCR, one entry per CDR3 protein. The sample contains some 1.6 million distinct CDR3 sequences, roughly a third of which appear only once. Broader study findings: Both naive CD4+ cell counts and diversity were greater in long-lived donors than in aged donors. Strong correlation was found linking TCR beta diversity to naive T cell percentage.

The CDR3 covers 14 residues. CDR1 and CDR2 from the germline V gene are SGHDT and YYEEEE. V usage is TRBV5-6 and J usage is TRBJ2-5; 8 nucleotides align to TRBD1. The end of the DNA aligns better with TRBJ2-7, so the J call may be wrong. The source is a woman aged 25-40 years in good health. The material sequenced was blood. The CDR3 DNA sequence: TGTGCCAGCAGCAAGGGACAGGCCCCCTCCGAGCAGTACTTC. Amino acids: CASSKGQAPSEQYF.